This T cell receptor beta chain was sequenced during a study of HIV-infected children after antiretroviral therapy interruption. Study information: EBV and CMV exposure was recorded in most children. For the interruption arm, samples span week 0 through about 3 years after study end.

At least ten counts were recorded for this clonotype. Regarding treatment: PENTA 11 planned treatment interruption arm or continuous ART arm. A 3' RACE protocol on RNA, with unique molecular identifiers, produced the TCR library. TCRdb called the 3' RACE reads again in MiXCR, with one record for every CDR3 protein. The sample holds more than 35,000 distinct CDR3 sequences, 6.5% seen once. The CDR3 is 15 residues long. The V gene's germline CDR1 is SNHLY and CDR2 FYNNEI. The V end was cut by 1 base, the J end by 6 bases, with 16 bases between. The source was CD45RA+ CD4+ T cells from PBMCs, pooled from several time points, collected from a donor given antiretroviral therapy, either interrupted or continuous. Subset specified: naive CD4+ CD45RA+ CD45RO- T cells. The chain couples TRBV2 to TRBJ2-7, with D perhaps matching TRBD1 or TRBD2 (5 bases each). The sequence was collected from a pool of human donors with HIV. The CDR3 DNA sequence: TGTGCCAGCAGTGAAGGATTCCAGGGACGGCGCGAGCAGTACTTC. It is translated as CASSEGFQGRREQYF.